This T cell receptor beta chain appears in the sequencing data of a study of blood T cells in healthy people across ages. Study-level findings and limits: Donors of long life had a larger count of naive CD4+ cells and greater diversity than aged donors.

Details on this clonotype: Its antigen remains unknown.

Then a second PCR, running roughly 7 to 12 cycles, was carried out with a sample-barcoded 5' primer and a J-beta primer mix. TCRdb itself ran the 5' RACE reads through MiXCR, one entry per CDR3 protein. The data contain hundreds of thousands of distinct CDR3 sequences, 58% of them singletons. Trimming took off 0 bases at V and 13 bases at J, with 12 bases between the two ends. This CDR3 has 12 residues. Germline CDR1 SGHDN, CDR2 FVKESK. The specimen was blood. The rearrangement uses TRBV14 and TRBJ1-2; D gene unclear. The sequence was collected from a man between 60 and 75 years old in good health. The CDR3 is CASSQDLGAATF. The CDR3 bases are TGTGCCAGCAGCCAAGATCTAGGAGCAGCCACCTTC.